The 8 T cell receptor beta chains below were found in one sample sequenced in a study of blood T cell repertoires in COVID-19. The protocol was immunoSEQ multiplex PCR, while the TCRdb copy is restricted to in-frame clones and leaves out a portion. This table holds 150,000 to 200,000 clones, 70% to 90% found once. Sequenced input: peripheral blood. These receptors were taken from a man aged 55 to 69 with active or convalescent COVID-19.

This chain joins TRBV2 and TRBJ1-3, with 8 positions matching TRBD1. Per the germline V gene, CDR1 is SNHLY and CDR2 is FYNNEI. This CDR3 region has 16 residues. V trimming: 3 bases; J trimming: 1 base; junction bases outside the gene matches: 5. As DNA, the CDR3 is TGTGCCAGCAGTGAGCAGGGGGCTGGATCTGGAAACACCATATATTTT. Encoded protein: CASSEQGAGSGNTIYF.

The rearrangement uses TRBV18 and TRBJ2-5; D gene unclear. CDR3 size: 14 residues. In germline, CDR1 is KGHSH, CDR2 LQKENI. The V end lost 2 bases, the J end lost 0 bases, and 7 bases lay between the germline ends. Here the CDR3 DNA reads TGTGCCAGCTCACCATCTTCGTACCAAGAGACCCAGTACTTC. Its translation is CASSPSSYQETQYF.

This rearrangement joins TRBV3-1 (or the pseudogene TRBV3-2) to TRBJ1-1; D is possibly TRBD1 (5 bases). Trimming pared 9 bases from V and 1 base from J, leaving 15 bases between. The CDR3 runs to 14 residues. CDR1 and CDR2 (germline): LGHDT, YNNKEL (reference sequence). Here the CDR3 DNA reads TGTGCCAGTACTGACGGCGGGGGGAACACTGAAGCTTTCTTT. Translating gives CASTDGGGNTEAFF.

V is TRBV6-5 and J is TRBJ1-6, with D unresolved. V lost 7 bases and J lost 4, with 8 bases in between. In germline, CDR1 is MNHEY, CDR2 SVGAGI. The CDR3 extends over 13 amino acids. Here the CDR3 reads CASTAVYNSPLHF. Here the CDR3 DNA reads TGTGCCAGCACCGCAGTATATAATTCACCCCTCCACTTT.

The rearrangement links TRBV7-9 to TRBJ1-2; TRBD1 matches 11 bases. Germline CDR1 SEHNR, CDR2 FQNEAQ (reference sequence). The CDR3 is 14 residues long. Losses at the gene ends were 7 bases for V and 4 bases for J; bases not matched to a gene: 5. The CDR3 sequence is CASTRTGGTYGYTF. In nucleotides, the CDR3 is TGTGCCAGCACCCGGACAGGGGGCACCTATGGCTACACCTTC.

The chain uses TRBV5-1 and TRBJ1-4; possibly TRBD1 for D (5 bases). The CDR3 covers 16 residues. The ends were cut back, 1 base at V and 8 bases at J, with 18 bases in the middle. Germline V gene lookup returns CDR1 SGHRS and CDR2 YFSETQ. CDR3 coding DNA: TGCGCCAGCAGCTTGATGGCCCAGGGAGGAGGAGAAAAACTGTTTTTT. This encodes CASSLMAQGGGEKLFF.

This chain links TRBV19 with TRBJ2-6, with TRBD1 matching 8 bases. V was clipped by 5 bases and J by 2 bases; unmatched bases: 11. The CDR3 sequence is 18 residues long. The germline V gene encodes CDR1 LNHDA and CDR2 SQIVND (reference sequence). CDR3 region: CASSPRQGRSTGANVLTF. The CDR3 DNA follows: TGTGCCAGTAGTCCCCGACAGGGGAGGTCAACTGGGGCCAACGTCCTGACTTTC.

The chain joins TRBV6-4 to TRBJ2-2, with 11 bases identical to TRBD2. Germline V gives CDR1 MRHNA, CDR2 SNTAGT. V lost 6 bases to trimming and J lost 5 bases; unmatched junction nucleotides: 2. This CDR3 is built from 14 residues. The CDR3 protein is CASRSSGGTGELFF. CDR3 nucleotides: TGTGCCAGCAGATCTAGCGGGGGGACCGGGGAGCTGTTTTTT.